This T cell receptor (beta chain) is drawn from a study of PD-1 blockade in classical Hodgkin lymphoma. Study-wide results and limits: Those starting nivolumab under 1 year post-ASCT were excluded. Complete responders started with a diversity level that resembled newly diagnosed patients at baseline.

This CDR3 is 16 amino acids long. The germline V gene encodes CDR1 SGHRS and CDR2 YFSETQ. With 1 base clipped from V and 3 bases from J, the junction kept 7 bases outside the gene matches. About this clone itself: The antigen is undetermined.

The repertoire was sequenced with immunoSEQ multiplex PCR; TCRdb's copy has only in-frame clones and lacks some. The sample includes 39,000 or so clones, about 88% seen only once; the top ten take about 5.5%. Every patient had relapsed following autologous stem cell transplantation, and cohorts differed in brentuximab vedotin exposure. The V call is TRBV5-1, the J call TRBJ2-3; TRBD1 aligns across 8 bases. The origin of this receptor is a human donor with classical Hodgkin lymphoma. Sample: peripheral blood mononuclear cells (PBMCs), taken before the second cycle of nivolumab. CDR3 in amino acids: CASSLRQQGVTDTQYF. In nucleotides, the CDR3 is TGCGCCAGCAGCTTGAGGCAACAGGGGGTGACAGATACGCAGTATTTT.